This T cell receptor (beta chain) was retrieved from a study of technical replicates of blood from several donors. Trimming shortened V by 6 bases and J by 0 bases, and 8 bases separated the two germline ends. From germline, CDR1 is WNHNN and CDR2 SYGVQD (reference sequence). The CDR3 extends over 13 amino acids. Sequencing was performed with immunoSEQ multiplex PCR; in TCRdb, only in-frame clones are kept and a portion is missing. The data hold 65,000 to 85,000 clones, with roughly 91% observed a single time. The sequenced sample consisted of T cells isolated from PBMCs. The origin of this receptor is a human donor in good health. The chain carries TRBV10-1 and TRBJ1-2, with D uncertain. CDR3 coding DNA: TGCGCCAGCAGCCCAGATTCTAACTATGGCTACACCTTC. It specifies CASSPDSNYGYTF.